A single sample gave rise to the 6 T cell receptor beta chains below, sequenced in a study of identical twins. TCRdb itself ran the 5' RACE reads through MiXCR, one entry per CDR3 protein. Of roughly 240,000 distinct CDR3 sequences in the sample, approximately 7.9% were seen once. These data also formed part of another study, on yellow fever vaccine responses in identical twins.

The sample consisted of CD8+ T cells sorted from blood. All receptors derive from a woman younger than 35 in good health.

The chain has TRBV12-3 or TRBV12-4 and TRBJ2-1; TRBD1 might be the D (6 bases). Trimming cost V 7 bases and J 8 bases, with 12 bases left between them. This CDR3 is built from 12 residues. CDR3 residues: CASTIGGHEQFF. CDR3 in DNA: TGTGCCAGCACTATAGGGGGTCATGAGCAGTTCTTC.

The chain joins TRBV6-4 to TRBJ2-3, with D unresolved. Trimming took 0 bases from V and 2 from J, leaving 6 bases between them. The CDR3 runs 14 residues. Germline V gene lookup returns CDR1 MRHNA and CDR2 SNTAGT. CDR3 bases: TGTGCCAGCAGTGACTCTCCTTCCACAGATACGCAGTATTTT. Protein product: CASSDSPSTDTQYF.

This clonotype has more than one count but fewer than ten. The rearrangement links TRBV4-1 to TRBJ2-7; D uncertain. CDR3 size: 14 residues. The V gene's germline CDR1 is MGHRA and CDR2 YSYEKL. The V gene lost 5 bases and the J gene lost 0 bases, with 11 bases spanning the gap. The CDR3, as DNA: TGCGCCAGCAGCTCAGGACGGAGCTCCTACGAGCAGTACTTC. Its translation: CASSSGRSSYEQYF.

The V gene is TRBV21-1, the J gene TRBJ2-3; the table's D call of TRBD1 was not tested on the DNA. TRBV21-1 is marked as a pseudogene. CDR3 length: 18 amino acids. The CDR3 nucleotides are TGTGCCAGCAGCAAAGACGGCCCCAGGGAGAAGGTCGTGGATACGCAGTATTTT. Its protein product is CASSKDGPREKVVDTQYF.

The table lists this clonotype with a few counts. V usage is TRBV28 and J usage is TRBJ2-7, with 8 bases matching TRBD1. The CDR3 runs to 14 residues. Germline V gene data show CDR1 as MDHEN and CDR2 as SYDVKM. Germline trimming cut 6 bases from V and 2 bases from J; bases unmatched to any gene: 6. The CDR3 bases are TGTGCCAGCAGGATTAGGACAGGGACCTACGAGCAGTACTTC. Protein: CASRIRTGTYEQYF.

The chain carries TRBV20-1 and TRBJ2-7; the match to TRBD2 covers 12 bases. Germline CDR1 and CDR2: DFQATT and SNEGSKA (reference sequence). J was trimmed by 4 bases and V by 0 bases; bases with no gene match: 4. This CDR3 contains 15 residues. CDR3 sequence (DNA): TGCAGTGCTAGAGACGGGCTAGCGGGAGGGTACGAGCAGTACTTC. Translation: CSARDGLAGGYEQYF.